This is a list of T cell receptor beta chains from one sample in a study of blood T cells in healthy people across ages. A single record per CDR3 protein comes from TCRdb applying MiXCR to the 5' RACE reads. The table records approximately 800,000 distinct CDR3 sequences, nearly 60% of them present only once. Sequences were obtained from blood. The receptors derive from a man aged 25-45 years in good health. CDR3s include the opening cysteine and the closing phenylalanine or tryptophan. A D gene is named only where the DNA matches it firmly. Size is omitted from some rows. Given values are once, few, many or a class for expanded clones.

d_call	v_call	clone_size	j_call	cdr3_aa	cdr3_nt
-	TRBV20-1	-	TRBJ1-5	CSAREGGSNQPQHF	TGCAGTGCTAGAGAGGGGGGAAGCAATCAGCCCCAGCATTTT
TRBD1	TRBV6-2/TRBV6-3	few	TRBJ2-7	CASTGTGGSYEQYF	TGTGCCAGCACCGGGACAGGGGGCTCCTACGAGCAGTACTTC
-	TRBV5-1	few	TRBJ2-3	CASSPSGGTVDTQYF	TGCGCCAGCAGCCCCAGTGGGGGGACCGTCGATACGCAGTATTTT
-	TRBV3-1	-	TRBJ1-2	CASSLDNFYGYTF	TGTGCCAGCAGCCTGGACAACTTCTATGGCTACACCTTC
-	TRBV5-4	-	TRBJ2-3	CASSSLASSGDTQYF	TGTGCCAGCAGCAGTTTGGCGTCATCGGGTGATACGCAGTATTTT
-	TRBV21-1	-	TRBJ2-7	CASSKDWVSSYEQYF	TGTGCCAGCAGCAAAGATTGGGTGAGCTCCTACGAGCAGTACTTC
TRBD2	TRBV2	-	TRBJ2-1	CASSVLAGVPNEQFF	TGTGCCAGCAGCGTACTAGCGGGGGTCCCGAATGAGCAGTTCTTC
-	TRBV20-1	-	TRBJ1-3	CSASSGAGTGNTIYF	TGCAGTGCTAGCTCTGGAGCAGGCACTGGAAACACCATATATTTT
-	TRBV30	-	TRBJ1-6	CAWRAVRDPPLHF	TGTGCCTGGAGAGCGGTGCGGGATCCACCCCTCCACTTT
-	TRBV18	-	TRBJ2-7	CASSPRDSSYNEQYF	TGTGCCAGCTCACCTAGAGATAGCTCCTACAATGAGCAGTACTTC
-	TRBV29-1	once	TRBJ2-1	CSVDGWGISYNEQFF	TGCAGCGTTGATGGGTGGGGGATCTCCTACAATGAGCAGTTCTTC
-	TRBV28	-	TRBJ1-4	CASGAIGGFGGEKLFF	TGTGCCAGCGGGGCCATCGGGGGCTTCGGCGGTGAAAAACTGTTTTTT
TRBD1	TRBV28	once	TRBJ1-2	CASRPQGNYGYTF	TGTGCCAGCAGGCCACAGGGGAACTATGGCTACACCTTC
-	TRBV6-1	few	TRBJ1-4	CASRDNEKLFF	TGTGCCAGCAGGGATAATGAAAAACTGTTTTTT
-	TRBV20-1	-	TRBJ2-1	CSATGPTIVYNEQFF	TGCAGTGCAACAGGCCCGACCATCGTTTACAATGAGCAGTTCTTC
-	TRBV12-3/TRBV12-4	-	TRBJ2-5	CASSSQLGAGQETQYF	TGTGCCAGCAGTTCCCAACTAGGGGCGGGACAAGAGACCCAGTACTTC
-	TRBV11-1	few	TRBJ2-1	CASSLAQGTGVNEQFF	TGTGCCAGCAGCTTAGCGCAGGGTACGGGGGTGAATGAGCAGTTCTTC
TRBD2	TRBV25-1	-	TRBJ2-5	CASSGTSALYSTQYF	TGTGCCAGCAGCGGTACTAGCGCTCTTTATTCGACCCAGTACTTC
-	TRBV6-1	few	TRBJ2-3	CASSEYRVTDTQYF	TGTGCCAGCAGTGAATACAGGGTTACAGATACGCAGTATTTT
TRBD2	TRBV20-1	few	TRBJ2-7	CSAKKGHLGLAGGVIYEQYF	TGCAGTGCTAAAAAGGGACATTTGGGACTAGCGGGAGGTGTCATCTACGAGCAGTACTTC
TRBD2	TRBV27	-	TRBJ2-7	CASSASGFTYEQYF	TGTGCCAGCAGTGCTAGCGGGTTCACCTACGAGCAGTACTTC
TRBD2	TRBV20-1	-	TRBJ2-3	CSARDTGTSSADTQYF	TGCAGTGCTAGAGATACCGGGACTAGCTCCGCAGATACGCAGTATTTT
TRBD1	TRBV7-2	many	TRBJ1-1	CASSLTGGTEAFF	TGTGCCAGCAGCTTAACAGGGGGCACTGAAGCTTTCTTT
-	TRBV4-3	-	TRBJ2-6	CASSPELGSGANVLTF	TGCGCCAGCAGCCCGGAGCTGGGGTCTGGGGCCAACGTCCTGACTTTC
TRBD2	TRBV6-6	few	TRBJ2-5	CASSGIAGHQETQYF	TGTGCCAGCAGTGGGATAGCGGGGCACCAAGAGACCCAGTACTTC
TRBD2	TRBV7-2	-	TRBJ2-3	CASSLRESSGNSGTDTQYF	TGTGCCAGCAGCTTGCGGGAGTCTAGCGGGAACTCGGGCACGGATACGCAGTATTTT
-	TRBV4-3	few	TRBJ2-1	CASSQVRGRKGEQFF	TGCGCCAGCAGCCAAGTAAGGGGCCGCAAGGGTGAGCAGTTCTTC
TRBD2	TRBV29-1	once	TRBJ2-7	CSVKKGGLAESSYEQYF	TGCAGCGTGAAAAAAGGGGGACTAGCGGAGAGCTCCTACGAGCAGTACTTC
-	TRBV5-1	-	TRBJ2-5	CASREPSVETQYF	TGCGCCAGCAGGGAGCCCAGCGTGGAGACCCAGTACTTC